The 17 T cell receptor beta chains listed next were all sequenced from one sample in a study of sequential checkpoint blockade in melanoma. Clones were read by immunoSEQ multiplex PCR, and TCRdb kept only the in-frame ones, dropping some. The table lists fewer than 20,000 clones, around three fifths of them singletons. Treatment in this sample: randomized to nivolumab then ipilimumab (arm A) or the reverse (arm B). The source was CD8+ T cells sorted from blood (inferred from file names), collected from a patient given nivolumab and ipilimumab in sequence. These receptors all come from a human donor with melanoma.

In this sample, this clone turned up a few times. J is TRBJ2-5 and V is TRBV2; D might be TRBD2 (5 bases). Deletions cut 0 bases from V and 0 bases from J, with 17 bases between. CDR1 SNHLY and CDR2 FYNNEI come from the germline V gene. This CDR3 has 18 residues. The CDR3 here is CASSEAKEVANHQETQYF. CDR3 DNA: TGTGCCAGCAGTGAAGCCAAGGAGGTGGCAAATCACCAAGAGACCCAGTACTTC.

This clone rates as medium-sized. The rearrangement joins TRBV13 to TRBJ2-7; 9 bases map to TRBD1. With V trimmed by 0 bases and J by 2 bases, 2 bases remained unmatched. The CDR3 is 15 residues long. Germline-derived CDR1 and CDR2 are PRHDT and FYEKMQ (reference sequence). DNA for the CDR3: TGTGCCAGCAGCTTAGGGGACAGGGGCGCCTACGAGCAGTACTTC. Residues: CASSLGDRGAYEQYF.

The chain is built from TRBV2 and TRBJ2-7, with 16 bases lining up with TRBD2. Germline-derived CDR1 and CDR2 are SNHLY and FYNNEI. CDR3 length equals 18 residues. V lost 6 bases to trimming and J lost 2 bases; unmatched junction nucleotides: 10. Here the CDR3 reads CASSATGTSGGAAYEQYF. The CDR3 DNA reads as TGTGCCAGCAGCGCAACCGGGACTAGCGGGGGGGCCGCCTACGAGCAGTACTTC.

CDR3 sequence reads: CASSFAGNVYEQYF. The CDR3 DNA reads as TGCGCCAGCAGTTTCGCGGGGAACGTCTACGAGCAGTACTTC. The rearrangement joins TRBV5-1 to TRBJ2-7; possible D gene TRBD2, 6 bases. Trimming stripped 5 bases from V and 3 bases from J, with 15 bases between. CDR3 size: 14 residues. Germline lookup yields CDR1 SGHRS and CDR2 YFSETQ.

This clone was found once. The chain employs TRBV29-1 and TRBJ2-3; TRBD2 might be the D (6 bases). The CDR3 is 12 amino acids. Between the trimmed V and J ends, which lost 6 bases and 7 bases, there was a span of 14 bases. CDR1 is SQVTM, CDR2 ANQGSEA, per germline. The DNA of the CDR3 is TGCAGCGTGGGCAGGGAGGAAAATACGCAGTATTTT. Protein product: CSVGREENTQYF.

This clone was detected only a few times. The chain carries TRBV27 and TRBJ1-1; 11 nucleotides align to TRBD1. In germline, CDR1 is MNHEY, CDR2 SMNVEV (reference sequence). There are 14 residues in the CDR3. The V gene end was trimmed by 4 bases and the J gene end by 4 bases; junction bases not matched to a gene: 2. The CDR3 coding sequence is TGTGCCAGCAGTTGGGGACAGGGGGGCACTGAAGCTTTCTTT. It translates to CASSWGQGGTEAFF.

This clone is labeled large. The chain combines TRBV6-4 with TRBJ2-3; 10 bases agree with TRBD2. CDR3 length: 15 amino acids. J lost 4 bases, V lost 0 bases, and 1 base had no gene match. Germline V gene data show CDR1 as MRHNA and CDR2 as SNTAGT. The CDR3 DNA reads as TGTGCCAGCAGTGACTCCGGGACTAGCGCAGATACGCAGTATTTT. It encodes CASSDSGTSADTQYF.

The chain couples TRBV7-8 to TRBJ2-7; tentative D call: TRBD2 (5 bases). The CDR3 loop spans 14 amino acids. V was shortened by 1 base and J by 2 bases, with 9 bases between the two germline ends. CDR1 SGHVS and CDR2 FQNEAQ come from the germline V gene. This chain's CDR3 is CASSLVPGAYEQYF. The CDR3 DNA follows: TGTGCCAGCAGCTTAGTCCCCGGGGCCTACGAGCAGTACTTC.

V is TRBV2 and J is TRBJ1-2; D may be TRBD1 (5 bases). With 4 bases removed from V and 12 bases from J, the gap between germline ends came to 24 bases. CDR1 and CDR2 from the germline V gene are SNHLY and FYNNEI. The CDR3 extends over 15 amino acids. The CDR3 is CASSGRVTWPLIDTF. The DNA for the CDR3 is TGTGCCAGCAGTGGCAGGGTTACGTGGCCCCTGATCGACACCTTC.

V is TRBV5-5 and J is TRBJ2-3; 11 bases match TRBD2. With 5 bases clipped from V and 0 bases from J, the junction kept 5 bases outside the gene matches. The germline CDR1 and CDR2 sequences are SGHKS and YYEKEE (reference sequence). The CDR3 length is 16 residues. CDR3 nucleotide sequence: TGTGCCAGCAGACGCCTAGCGGGGGGAAGCACAGATACGCAGTATTTT. Encoded protein: CASRRLAGGSTDTQYF.

The chain links TRBV18 to TRBJ2-5; no clear D gene. Trimming cost V 2 bases and J 0 bases, with 7 bases left between them. Germline V gives CDR1 KGHSH, CDR2 LQKENI. This CDR3 spans 14 amino acids. CDR3 DNA sequence: TGTGCCAGCTCACCATGGGCCAACCAAGAGACCCAGTACTTC. Protein: CASSPWANQETQYF.

By sample fraction, this clone is medium-sized. The rearrangement joins TRBV10-2 to TRBJ2-1, with D unclear. CDR3 length equals 12 residues. V lost 3 bases and J 7 bases, leaving 7 bases between the germline ends. Germline lookup yields CDR1 WSHSY and CDR2 SAAADI. The CDR3 sequence: CASSDTYNEQFF. The CDR3 DNA follows: TGCGCCAGCAGTGACACTTATAATGAGCAGTTCTTC.

V gene TRBV11-2 combines with J gene TRBJ2-3, with 7 bases fitting TRBD2. Trimming cost V 6 bases and J 0 bases; bases outside gene matches: 12. This CDR3 has 17 residues. Germline V lookup: CDR1 SGHAT, CDR2 FQNNGV. For the CDR3, the DNA is TGTGCCAGCAGTTTCGCGGCGGGGGTTCCTAGCACAGATACGCAGTATTTT. Protein: CASSFAAGVPSTDTQYF.

This clone was observed a handful of times. This chain connects TRBV7-2 to TRBJ2-7; D unclear. The germline V and J ends were trimmed by 5 bases and 5 bases, with 16 bases remaining between them. The CDR3 sequence is 14 residues long. Germline V CDR1 and CDR2: SGHTA, FQGNSA. CDR3 DNA sequence: TGTGCCAGCAGCCCCCCGAGGCGGCCCCACGAGCAGTACTTC. It encodes CASSPPRRPHEQYF.

This clone was found once. CDR3 amino acids: CAISESTGVIDTQYF. The CDR3 bases are TGTGCCATCAGTGAGTCGACGGGAGTAATAGATACGCAGTATTTT. The rearrangement joins TRBV10-3 to TRBJ2-3; D possibly corresponds to TRBD2 (6 bases). Per germline, CDR1 ENHRY and CDR2 SYGVKD. The CDR3 covers 15 residues. V was shortened by 0 bases and J by 5 bases, with 12 bases between the two germline ends.

This clone was counted a few times. The rearrangement joins TRBV5-1 to TRBJ2-1; maybe TRBD2 (5 bases). The CDR3 covers 14 residues. Germline V lookup: CDR1 SGHRS, CDR2 YFSETQ. Trimming took off 0 bases at V and 6 bases at J, with 10 bases between the two ends. CDR3 loop: CASSLGGSINEQFF. DNA for the CDR3: TGCGCCAGCAGCTTGGGTGGGAGTATCAATGAGCAGTTCTTC.

This clone came up a few times. The gene calls are TRBV27 and TRBJ1-2, with 7 bases aligning to TRBD1. V lost 5 bases, J lost 4 bases, and 19 bases stayed unmatched. CDR1 is MNHEY and CDR2 is SMNVEV in the germline V gene (reference sequence). The CDR3 loop spans 18 amino acids. In DNA, the CDR3 is TGTGCCAGCAGTCCCCAACAGGGGTCGGTTTTCATTAGCTATGGCTACACCTTC. Translating gives CASSPQQGSVFISYGYTF.